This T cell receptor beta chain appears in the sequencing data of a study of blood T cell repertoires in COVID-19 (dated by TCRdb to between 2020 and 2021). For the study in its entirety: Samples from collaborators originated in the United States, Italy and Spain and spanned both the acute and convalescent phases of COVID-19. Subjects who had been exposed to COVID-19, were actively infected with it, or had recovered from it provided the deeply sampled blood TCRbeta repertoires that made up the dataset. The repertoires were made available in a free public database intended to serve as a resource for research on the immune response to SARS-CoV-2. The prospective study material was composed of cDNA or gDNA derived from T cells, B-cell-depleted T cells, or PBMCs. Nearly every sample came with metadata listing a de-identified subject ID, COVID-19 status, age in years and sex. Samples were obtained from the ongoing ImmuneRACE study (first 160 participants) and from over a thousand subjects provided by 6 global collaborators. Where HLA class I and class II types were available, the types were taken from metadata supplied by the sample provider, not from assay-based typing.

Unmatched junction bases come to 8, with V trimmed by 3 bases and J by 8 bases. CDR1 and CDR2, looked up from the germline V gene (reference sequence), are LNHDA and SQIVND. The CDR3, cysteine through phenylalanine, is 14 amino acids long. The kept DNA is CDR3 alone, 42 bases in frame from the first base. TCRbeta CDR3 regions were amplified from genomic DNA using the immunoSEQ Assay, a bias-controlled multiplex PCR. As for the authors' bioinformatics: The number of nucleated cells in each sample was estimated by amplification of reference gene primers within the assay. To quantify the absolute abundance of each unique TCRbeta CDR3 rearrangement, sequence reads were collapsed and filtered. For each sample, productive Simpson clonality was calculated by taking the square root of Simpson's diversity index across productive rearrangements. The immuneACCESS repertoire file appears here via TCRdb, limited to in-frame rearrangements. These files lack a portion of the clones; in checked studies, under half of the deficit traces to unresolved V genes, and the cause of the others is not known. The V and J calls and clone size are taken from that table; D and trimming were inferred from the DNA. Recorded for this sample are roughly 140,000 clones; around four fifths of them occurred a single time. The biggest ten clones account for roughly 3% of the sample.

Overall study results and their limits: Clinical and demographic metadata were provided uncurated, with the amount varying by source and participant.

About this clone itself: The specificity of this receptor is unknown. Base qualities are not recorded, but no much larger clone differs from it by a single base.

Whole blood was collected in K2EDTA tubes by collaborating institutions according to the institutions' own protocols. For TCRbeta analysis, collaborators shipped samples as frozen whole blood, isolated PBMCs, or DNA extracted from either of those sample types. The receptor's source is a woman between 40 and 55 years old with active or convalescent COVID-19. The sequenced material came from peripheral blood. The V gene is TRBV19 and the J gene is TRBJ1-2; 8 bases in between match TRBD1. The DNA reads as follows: TGTGCCAGTAGTATGGACAGGGTCCTGCTGGGCTACACCTTC. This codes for CASSMDRVLLGYTF.